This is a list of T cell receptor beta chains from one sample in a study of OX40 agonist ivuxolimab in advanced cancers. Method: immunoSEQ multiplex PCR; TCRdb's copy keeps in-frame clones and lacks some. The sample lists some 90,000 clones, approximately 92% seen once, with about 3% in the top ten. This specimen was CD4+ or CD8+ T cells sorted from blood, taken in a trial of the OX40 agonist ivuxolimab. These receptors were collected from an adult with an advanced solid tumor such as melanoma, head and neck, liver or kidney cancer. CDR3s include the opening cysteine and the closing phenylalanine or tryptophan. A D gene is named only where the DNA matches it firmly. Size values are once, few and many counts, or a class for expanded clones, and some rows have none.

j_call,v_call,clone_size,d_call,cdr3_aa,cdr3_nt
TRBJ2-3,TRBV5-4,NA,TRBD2,CASSLTRTSGTSSTDTQYF,TGTGCCAGCAGCTTAACAAGGACTAGCGGGACCTCTAGCACAGATACGCAGTATTTT
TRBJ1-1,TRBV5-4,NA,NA,CASTLGYGLNTEAFF,TGTGCCAGCACCTTGGGATACGGCTTGAACACTGAAGCTTTCTTT
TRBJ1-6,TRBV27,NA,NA,CASSSWTGTPLHF,TGTGCCAGCAGTTCCTGGACGGGTACGCCCCTCCACTTT
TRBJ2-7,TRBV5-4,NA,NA,CASSSVRAESSYEQYF,TGTGCCAGCAGCTCAGTCAGGGCGGAGAGCTCCTACGAGCAGTACTTC
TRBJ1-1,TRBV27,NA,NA,CASSLLGGNTEAFF,TGTGCCAGCAGTTTATTGGGGGGGAACACTGAAGCTTTCTTT
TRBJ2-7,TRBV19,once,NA,CASSIAGSSYEQYF,TGTGCCAGTAGTATCGCGGGGAGCTCCTACGAGCAGTACTTC
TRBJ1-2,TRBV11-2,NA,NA,CASSSYGGGDNYGYTF,TGTGCCAGCAGTTCCTATGGGGGGGGAGATAACTATGGCTACACCTTC
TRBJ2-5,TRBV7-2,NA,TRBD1,CASSLLLGQAQETQYF,TGTGCCAGCAGCTTACTCCTAGGACAGGCTCAAGAGACCCAGTACTTC
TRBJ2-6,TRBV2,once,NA,CASSDLTEGSGANVLTF,TGTGCCAGCAGTGATTTAACGGAAGGCTCTGGGGCCAACGTCCTGACTTTC
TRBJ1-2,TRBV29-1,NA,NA,CSVEEGGGYTF,TGCAGCGTTGAAGAGGGTGGAGGCTACACCTTC
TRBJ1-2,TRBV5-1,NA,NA,CASSLRRDRDNPNYGYTF,TGCGCCAGCAGCCTAAGGCGAGACCGGGATAACCCCAACTATGGCTACACCTTC
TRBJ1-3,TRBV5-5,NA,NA,CASSLVPTRYSGNTIYF,TGTGCCAGCAGCTTGGTTCCTACGCGCTACTCTGGAAACACCATATATTTT
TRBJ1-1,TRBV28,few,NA,CASSWGAGTEAFF,TGTGCCAGCAGTTGGGGCGCGGGGACTGAAGCTTTCTTT
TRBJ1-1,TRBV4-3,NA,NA,CASSQDPGETEAFF,TGCGCCAGCAGCCAAGATCCAGGGGAAACTGAAGCTTTCTTT
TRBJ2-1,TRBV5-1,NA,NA,CASSLGQGWVNEQFF,TGCGCCAGCAGTTTGGGGCAGGGTTGGGTCAATGAGCAGTTCTTC
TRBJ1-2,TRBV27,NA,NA,CASSVRGTDGYTF,TGTGCCAGCAGCGTCAGGGGAACGGATGGCTACACCTTC
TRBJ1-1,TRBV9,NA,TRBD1,CASSLGQRGPEAFF,TGTGCCAGCAGCCTGGGACAGAGGGGCCCTGAAGCTTTCTTT
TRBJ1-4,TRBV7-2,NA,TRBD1,CASSHGQGGGKLFF,TGTGCCAGCAGCCACGGACAGGGGGGGGGAAAACTGTTTTTT
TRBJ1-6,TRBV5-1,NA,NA,CASSLGQTNSPLHF,TGCGCCAGCAGCTTGGGTCAGACTAATTCACCCCTCCACTTT
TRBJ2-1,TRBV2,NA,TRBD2,CASSERGAGGGNEQFF,TGTGCCAGCAGTGAGAGGGGGGCGGGAGGAGGGAATGAGCAGTTCTTC
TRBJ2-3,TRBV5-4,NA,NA,CASTNLGTDTQYF,TGTGCCAGCACCAACCTCGGTACAGATACGCAGTATTTT
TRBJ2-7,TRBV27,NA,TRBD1,CASSFGTGGYYEQYF,TGTGCCAGCAGTTTCGGGACAGGGGGTTACTACGAGCAGTACTTC
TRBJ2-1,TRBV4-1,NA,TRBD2,CASSYLLASLNNEQFF,TGCGCCAGCAGCTACTTACTAGCGTCCCTTAACAATGAGCAGTTCTTC
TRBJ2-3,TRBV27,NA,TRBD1,CASSLGQGAADTQYF,TGTGCCAGCAGCCTGGGACAGGGGGCCGCAGATACGCAGTATTTT
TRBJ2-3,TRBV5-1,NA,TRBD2,CASRSPGTSDNTDTQYF,TGCGCCAGCCGAAGTCCCGGGACTAGCGATAATACAGATACGCAGTATTTT
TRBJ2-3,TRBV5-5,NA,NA,CASSPRGTSTDTQYF,TGTGCCAGCAGTCCACGTGGGACTAGCACAGATACGCAGTATTTT
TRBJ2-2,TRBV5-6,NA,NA,CASSFGNTGELFF,TGTGCCAGCAGCTTCGGGAACACCGGGGAGCTGTTTTTT
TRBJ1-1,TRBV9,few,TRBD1,CASSIGTGRTEAFF,TGTGCCAGCAGCATTGGGACAGGGCGGACTGAAGCTTTCTTT
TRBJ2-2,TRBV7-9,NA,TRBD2,CASPGLAGTSAGELFF,TGTGCCAGCCCGGGCCTAGCGGGAACTTCGGCCGGGGAGCTGTTTTTT
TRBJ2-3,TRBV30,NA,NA,CAWTQVGVRDTQYF,TGTGCCTGGACTCAAGTGGGAGTAAGAGATACGCAGTATTTT
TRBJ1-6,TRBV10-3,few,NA,CAISESGYSPLHF,TGTGCCATCAGTGAGTCGGGGTACTCACCCCTCCACTTT
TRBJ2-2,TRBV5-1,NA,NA,CASSLEESPGELFF,TGCGCCAGCAGCCTTGAGGAGTCCCCCGGGGAGCTGTTTTTT
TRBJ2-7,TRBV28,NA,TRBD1,CASNSPPGGSSYEQYF,TGTGCCAGCAACTCACCCCCAGGGGGCTCATCCTACGAGCAGTACTTC
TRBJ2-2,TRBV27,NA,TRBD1,CASSSATPGQGAFTNTGELFF,TGTGCCAGCAGTTCTGCCACTCCGGGACAGGGGGCGTTCACTAACACCGGGGAGCTGTTTTTT
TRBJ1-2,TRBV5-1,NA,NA,CASSSGYGYTF,TGCGCCAGCAGCTCAGGGTATGGCTACACCTTC
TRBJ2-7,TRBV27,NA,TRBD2,CASSSGTIYEQYF,TGTGCCAGCAGTTCGGGGACTATCTACGAGCAGTACTTC
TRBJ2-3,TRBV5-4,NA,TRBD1,CASSLGQATDTQYF,TGTGCCAGCAGCCTGGGACAGGCCACAGATACGCAGTATTTT
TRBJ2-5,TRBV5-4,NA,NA,CASSFGETQYF,TGTGCCAGCAGCTTCGGGGAGACCCAGTACTTC
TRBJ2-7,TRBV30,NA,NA,CAWSVHGIGYEQYF,TGTGCCTGGAGTGTACACGGGATCGGCTACGAGCAGTACTTC
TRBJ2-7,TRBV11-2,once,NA,CASSLSSRASWEQYF,TGTGCCAGCAGCTTAAGTAGCAGGGCGTCATGGGAGCAGTACTTC
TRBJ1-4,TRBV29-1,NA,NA,CSAAASGKLFF,TGCAGCGCAGCCGCCTCGGGGAAACTGTTTTTT
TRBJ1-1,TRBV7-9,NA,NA,CASSLDSFHTEAFF,TGTGCCAGCAGCTTAGATAGTTTCCACACTGAAGCTTTCTTT
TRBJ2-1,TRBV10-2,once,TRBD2,CASREELAGFYNEQFF,TGCGCCAGCAGGGAGGAGCTAGCGGGGTTCTACAATGAGCAGTTCTTC
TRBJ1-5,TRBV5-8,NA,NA,CASSFYSNSNQPQHF,TGTGCCAGCAGCTTTTACAGCAATAGCAATCAGCCCCAGCATTTT
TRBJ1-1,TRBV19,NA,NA,CASSIGENTEAFF,TGTGCCAGTAGTATTGGGGAAAACACTGAAGCTTTCTTT